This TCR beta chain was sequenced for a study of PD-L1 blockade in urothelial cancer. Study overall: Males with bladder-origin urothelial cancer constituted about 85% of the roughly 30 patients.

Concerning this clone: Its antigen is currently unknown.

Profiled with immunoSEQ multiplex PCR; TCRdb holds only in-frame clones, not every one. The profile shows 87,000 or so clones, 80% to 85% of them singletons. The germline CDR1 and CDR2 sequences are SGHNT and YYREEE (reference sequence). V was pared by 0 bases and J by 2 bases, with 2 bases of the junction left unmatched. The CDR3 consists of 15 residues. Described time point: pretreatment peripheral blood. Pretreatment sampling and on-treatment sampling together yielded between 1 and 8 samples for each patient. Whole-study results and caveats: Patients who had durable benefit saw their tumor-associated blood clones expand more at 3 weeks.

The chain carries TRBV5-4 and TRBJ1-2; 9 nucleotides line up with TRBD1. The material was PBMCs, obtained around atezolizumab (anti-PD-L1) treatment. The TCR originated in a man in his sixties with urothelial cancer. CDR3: CASSLGGQGNYGYTF. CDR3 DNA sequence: TGTGCCAGCAGCTTGGGAGGACAGGGGAACTATGGCTACACCTTC.